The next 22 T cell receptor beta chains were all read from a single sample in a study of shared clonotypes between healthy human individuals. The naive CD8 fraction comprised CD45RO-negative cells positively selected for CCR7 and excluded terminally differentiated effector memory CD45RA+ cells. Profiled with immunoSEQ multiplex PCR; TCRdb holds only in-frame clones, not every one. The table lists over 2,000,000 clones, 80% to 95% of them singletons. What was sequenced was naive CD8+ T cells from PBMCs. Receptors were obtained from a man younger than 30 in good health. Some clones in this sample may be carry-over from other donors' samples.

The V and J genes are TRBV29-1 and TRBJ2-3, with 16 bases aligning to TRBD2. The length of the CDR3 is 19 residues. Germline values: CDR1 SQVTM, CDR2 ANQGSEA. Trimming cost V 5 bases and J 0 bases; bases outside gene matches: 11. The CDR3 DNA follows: TGCAGCGTTTGGGGACATTCGGGACTAGCGGGAGGGAGCACAGATACGCAGTATTTT. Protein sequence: CSVWGHSGLAGGSTDTQYF.

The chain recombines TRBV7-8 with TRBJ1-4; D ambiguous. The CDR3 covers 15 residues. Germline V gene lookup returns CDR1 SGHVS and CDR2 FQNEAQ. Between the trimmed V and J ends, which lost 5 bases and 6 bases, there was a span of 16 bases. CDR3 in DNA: TGTGCCAGCAGCGTAACGTGGGGAAGACATGAAAAACTGTTTTTT. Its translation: CASSVTWGRHEKLFF.

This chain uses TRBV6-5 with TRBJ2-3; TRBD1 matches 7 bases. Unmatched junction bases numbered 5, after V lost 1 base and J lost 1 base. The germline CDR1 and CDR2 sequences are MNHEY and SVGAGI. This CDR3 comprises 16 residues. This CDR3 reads CASSYFQTGGTDTQYF. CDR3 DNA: TGTGCCAGCAGTTACTTTCAAACAGGGGGCACAGATACGCAGTATTTT.

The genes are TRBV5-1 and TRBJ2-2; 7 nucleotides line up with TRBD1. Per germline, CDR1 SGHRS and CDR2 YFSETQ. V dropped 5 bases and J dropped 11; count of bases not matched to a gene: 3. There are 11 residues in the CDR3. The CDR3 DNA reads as TGCGCCAGCAGGGGGACAGTCGAGCTGTTTTTT. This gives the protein CASRGTVELFF.

CDR3: CASSSSSGRPDTQYF. CDR3 in DNA: TGCGCCAGCAGCTCATCGAGCGGGAGGCCAGATACGCAGTATTTT. This chain joins TRBV5-1 and TRBJ2-3, with TRBD2 identical over 9 bases. This CDR3 spans 15 amino acids. V dropped 3 bases and J dropped 4; count of bases not matched to a gene: 6. Germline CDR1 SGHRS, CDR2 YFSETQ.

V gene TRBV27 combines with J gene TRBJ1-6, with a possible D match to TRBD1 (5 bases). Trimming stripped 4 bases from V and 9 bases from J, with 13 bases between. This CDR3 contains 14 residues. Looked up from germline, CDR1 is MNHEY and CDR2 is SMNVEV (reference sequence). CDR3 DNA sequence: TGTGCCAGCAGTTCCACGGGACTCAGTTCACCCCTCCACTTT. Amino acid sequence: CASSSTGLSSPLHF.

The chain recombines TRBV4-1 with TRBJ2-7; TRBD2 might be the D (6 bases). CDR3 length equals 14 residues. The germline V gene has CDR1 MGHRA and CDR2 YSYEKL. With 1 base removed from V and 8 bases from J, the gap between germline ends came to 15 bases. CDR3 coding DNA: TGCGCCAGCAGCCAAGTAGCGGACCAATACCAGCAGTACTTC. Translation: CASSQVADQYQQYF.

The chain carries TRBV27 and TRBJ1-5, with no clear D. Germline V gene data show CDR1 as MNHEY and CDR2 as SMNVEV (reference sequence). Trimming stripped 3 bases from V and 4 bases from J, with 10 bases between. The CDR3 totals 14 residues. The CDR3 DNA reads TGTGCCAGCAGTTTCCAAGACGGTAATCAGCCCCAGCATTTT. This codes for CASSFQDGNQPQHF.

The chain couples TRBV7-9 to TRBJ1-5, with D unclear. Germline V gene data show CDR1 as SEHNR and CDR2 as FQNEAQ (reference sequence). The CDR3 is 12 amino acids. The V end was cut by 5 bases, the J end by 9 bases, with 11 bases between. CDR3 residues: CASSLGAGPQHF. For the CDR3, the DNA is TGTGCCAGCAGCCTGGGCGCGGGGCCCCAGCATTTT.

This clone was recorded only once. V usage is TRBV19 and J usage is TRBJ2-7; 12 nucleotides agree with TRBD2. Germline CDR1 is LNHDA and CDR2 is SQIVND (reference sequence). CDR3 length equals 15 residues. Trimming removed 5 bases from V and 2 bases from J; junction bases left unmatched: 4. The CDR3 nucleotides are TGTGCCAGTAGTGCTAGCGGGAGGGGGGCCTACGAGCAGTACTTC. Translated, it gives CASSASGRGAYEQYF.

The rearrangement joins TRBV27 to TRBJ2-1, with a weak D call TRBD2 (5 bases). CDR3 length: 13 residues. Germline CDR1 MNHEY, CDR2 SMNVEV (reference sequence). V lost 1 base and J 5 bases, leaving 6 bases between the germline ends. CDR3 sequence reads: CASSLLTNNEQFF. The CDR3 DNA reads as TGTGCCAGCAGTTTATTGACTAACAATGAGCAGTTCTTC.

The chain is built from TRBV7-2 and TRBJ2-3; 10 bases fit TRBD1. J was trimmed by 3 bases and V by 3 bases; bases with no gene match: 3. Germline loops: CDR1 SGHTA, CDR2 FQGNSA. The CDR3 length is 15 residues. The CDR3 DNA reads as TGTGCCAGCAGCTTCCGGGACAGGGGAACAGATACGCAGTATTTT. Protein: CASSFRDRGTDTQYF.

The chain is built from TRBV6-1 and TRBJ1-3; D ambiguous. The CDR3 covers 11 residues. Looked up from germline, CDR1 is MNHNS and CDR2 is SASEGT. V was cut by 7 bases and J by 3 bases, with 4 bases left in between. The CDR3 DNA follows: TGTGCCAGCAACTATGGAAACACCATATATTTT. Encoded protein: CASNYGNTIYF.

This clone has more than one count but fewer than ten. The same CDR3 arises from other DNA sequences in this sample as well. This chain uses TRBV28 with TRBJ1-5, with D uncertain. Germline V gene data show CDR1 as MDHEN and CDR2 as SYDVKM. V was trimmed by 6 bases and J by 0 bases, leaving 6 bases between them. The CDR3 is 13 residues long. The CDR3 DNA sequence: TGTGCCAGCAGCCTTTATAGCAATCAGCCCCAGCATTTT. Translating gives CASSLYSNQPQHF.

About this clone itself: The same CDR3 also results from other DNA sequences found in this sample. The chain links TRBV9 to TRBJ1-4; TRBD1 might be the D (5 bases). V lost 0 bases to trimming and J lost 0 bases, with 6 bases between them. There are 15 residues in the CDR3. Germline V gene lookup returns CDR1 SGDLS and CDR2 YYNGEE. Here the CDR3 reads CASSVAGATNEKLFF. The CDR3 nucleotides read TGTGCCAGCAGCGTAGCGGGGGCAACTAATGAAAAACTGTTTTTT.

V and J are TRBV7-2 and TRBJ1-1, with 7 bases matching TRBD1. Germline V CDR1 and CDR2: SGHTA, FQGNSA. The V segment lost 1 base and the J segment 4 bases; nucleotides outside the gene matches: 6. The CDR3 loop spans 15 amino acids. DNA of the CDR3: TGTGCCAGCAGCTTAGGGAGGGGACAGTTCACTGAAGCTTTCTTT. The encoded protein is CASSLGRGQFTEAFF.

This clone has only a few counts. The CDR3 region is CASSPSVGWEETQYF. CDR3 coding DNA: TGTGCCAGCAGCCCGTCCGTTGGTTGGGAAGAGACCCAGTACTTC. The chain has TRBV5-4 and TRBJ2-5; D remains unclear. Germline values: CDR1 SGHNT, CDR2 YYREEE (reference sequence). Trimming removed 4 bases from V and 3 bases from J, with 16 bases in between. The CDR3 sequence is 15 residues long.

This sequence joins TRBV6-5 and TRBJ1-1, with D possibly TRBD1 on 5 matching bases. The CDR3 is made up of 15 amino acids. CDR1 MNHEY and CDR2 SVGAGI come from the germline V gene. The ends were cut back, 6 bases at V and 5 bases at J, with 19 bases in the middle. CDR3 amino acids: CASSFLRGVGTEAFF. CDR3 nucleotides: TGTGCCAGCAGCTTCTTGAGGGGAGTAGGAACTGAAGCTTTCTTT.

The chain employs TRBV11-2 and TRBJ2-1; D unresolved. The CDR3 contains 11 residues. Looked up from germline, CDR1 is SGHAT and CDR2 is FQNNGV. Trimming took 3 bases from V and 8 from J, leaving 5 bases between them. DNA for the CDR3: TGTGCCAGCAGCTTTATTGATGAGCAGTTCTTC. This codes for CASSFIDEQFF.

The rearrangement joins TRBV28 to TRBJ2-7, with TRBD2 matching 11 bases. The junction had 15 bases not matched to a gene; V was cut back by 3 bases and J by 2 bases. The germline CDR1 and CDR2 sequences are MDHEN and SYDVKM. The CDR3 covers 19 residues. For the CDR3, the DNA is TGTGCCAGCAGTTTTTCGTGGAGACTAGCGGGATCCTCGGCCTACGAGCAGTACTTC. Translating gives CASSFSWRLAGSSAYEQYF.

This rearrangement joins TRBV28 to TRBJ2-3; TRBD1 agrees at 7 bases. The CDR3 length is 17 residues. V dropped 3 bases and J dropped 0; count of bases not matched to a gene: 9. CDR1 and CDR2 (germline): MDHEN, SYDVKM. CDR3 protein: CASSFYFDRESTDTQYF. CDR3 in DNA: TGTGCCAGCAGTTTTTATTTTGACAGGGAGAGCACAGATACGCAGTATTTT. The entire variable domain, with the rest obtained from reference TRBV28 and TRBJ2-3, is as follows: DVKVTQSSRYLVKRTGEKVFLECVQDMDHENMFWYRQDPGLGLRLIYFSYDVKMKEKGDIPEGYSVSREKKERFSLILESASTNQTSMYLCASSFYFDRESTDTQYFGPGTRLTVL.

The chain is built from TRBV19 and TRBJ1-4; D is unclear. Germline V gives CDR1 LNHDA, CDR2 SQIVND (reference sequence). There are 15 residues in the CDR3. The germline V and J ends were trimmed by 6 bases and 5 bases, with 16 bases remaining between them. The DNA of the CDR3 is TGTGCCAGTAGCCCGAGAGAGACCTACAATGAAAAACTGTTTTTT. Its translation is CASSPRETYNEKLFF.